A selection of T cell receptor beta chains follows, all from one sample in a study of T cells after yellow fever vaccination. One entry per CDR3 protein results from TCRdb running MiXCR on the 5' RACE reads. The sample carries 340,000 or so distinct CDR3 sequences, roughly an eighth recorded once. The material was CD4+ T cells sorted from PBMCs, obtained 15 days after the yellow fever booster vaccination. Receptors originate from a young man who received the YFV17D yellow fever vaccine. CDR3s include the opening cysteine and the closing phenylalanine or tryptophan. A D gene is named only where the DNA matches it firmly. Where a row states a size, it is once, few, many or the class of an expanded clone; other rows omit it.

V gene,J gene,D gene,clone size,CDR3 DNA,CDR3 protein
TRBV20-1,TRBJ2-7,NA,many,TGCAGTGCCCAAGGGGTGACTAGCGAGCAGTACTTC,CSAQGVTSEQYF
TRBV28,TRBJ1-2,TRBD1,few,TGTGCCAGCCGGGACAGCCGTTCTTATGGCTACACCTTC,CASRDSRSYGYTF
TRBV18,TRBJ2-1,TRBD1,NA,TGTGCCAGCTCACCTTCCGTGACAGGGGGCAATGAGCAGTTCTTC,CASSPSVTGGNEQFF
TRBV12-3/TRBV12-4,TRBJ2-2,TRBD2,NA,TGTGCCAGCAGCCAGCGGGGGGCGAACACCGGGGAGCTGTTTTTT,CASSQRGANTGELFF
TRBV3-1,TRBJ2-5,NA,few,TGTGCCAGCAGCCCGGGACAAGTAGGAGAGACCCAGTACTTC,CASSPGQVGETQYF
TRBV6-4,TRBJ1-1,NA,few,TGTGCCAGCAGCGGGGAGGGGACTGAAGCTTTCTTT,CASSGEGTEAFF
TRBV4-2,TRBJ2-2,NA,NA,TGTGCCAGCAGCCAAGGCCGGGGGCGCGGAACCGGGGAGCTGTTTTTT,CASSQGRGRGTGELFF
TRBV7-9,TRBJ2-5,NA,NA,TGTGCCAGCAGCCCTCGGGACCTAGAGGGGGAGACCCAGTACTTC,CASSPRDLEGETQYF
TRBV14,TRBJ1-2,NA,NA,TGTGCCAGCAGCCAAGGACAGATTCTCTATGGCTACACCTTC,CASSQGQILYGYTF
TRBV5-1,TRBJ2-7,TRBD1,many,TGCGCCAGCAGCCCGGGACAGGGAGTTTACGAGCAGTACTTC,CASSPGQGVYEQYF
TRBV12-3/TRBV12-4,TRBJ1-4,NA,NA,TGTGCCAGCAGTTTAGATGAGCGGGAAAAACTGTTTTTT,CASSLDEREKLFF
TRBV6-2/TRBV6-3,TRBJ1-1,NA,few,TGTGCCAGCAGCCGCCGAACCCGGGACACTGAAGCTTTCTTT,CASSRRTRDTEAFF
TRBV3-1,TRBJ2-3,NA,NA,TGTGCCAGCAGCCAAGTCGGGTCGGGGGTTATAGATACGCAGTATTTT,CASSQVGSGVIDTQYF
TRBV6-2/TRBV6-3,TRBJ2-1,NA,NA,TGTGCCAGCAGCCCCCTCCCGACTGGAAAGAGCTCCTACAATGAGCAGTTCTTC,CASSPLPTGKSSYNEQFF
TRBV19,TRBJ2-2,TRBD1,NA,TGTGCCAGTAGGCCCAATCCGGGACAGACGAACACCGGGGAGCTGTTTTTT,CASRPNPGQTNTGELFF
TRBV7-2,TRBJ2-2,NA,NA,TGTGCCAGCAGCTTAGTTGGGGGAAGCACCGGGGAGCTGTTTTTT,CASSLVGGSTGELFF
TRBV29-1,TRBJ2-1,TRBD2,few,TGCAGCGTTGAGGCGCGGGGGGGCCTGGCTGAGCAGTTCTTC,CSVEARGGLAEQFF
TRBV5-1,TRBJ1-6,TRBD1,NA,TGCGCCAGCAGCTTGGACAGGGGTAGTGATTCACCCCTCCACTTT,CASSLDRGSDSPLHF
TRBV3-1,TRBJ2-1,NA,many,TGTGCCAGCAGCCACCGGACTGCGAACTCCTACAATGAGCAGTTCTTC,CASSHRTANSYNEQFF
TRBV12-3/TRBV12-4,TRBJ1-1,NA,NA,TGTGCCAGCAGTTTATTTCAGGGGTCTGAAGCTTTCTTT,CASSLFQGSEAFF
TRBV2,TRBJ2-1,NA,few,TGTGCCAGCAGAGCACTAGTGTCCGGCAATGAGCAGTTCTTC,CASRALVSGNEQFF
TRBV7-4,TRBJ1-6,NA,NA,TGTGCCAGCGTTGAACCCCTCCACTTT,CASVEPLHF